One sample yielded the 10 T cell receptor beta chains listed below, sequenced in a study of OX40 agonist ivuxolimab in advanced cancers. Profiled with immunoSEQ multiplex PCR; TCRdb holds only in-frame clones, not every one. Here the sample spans roughly 41,000 clones, about 85% being singletons. The sample here was CD4+ or CD8+ T cells sorted from blood, taken in a trial of the OX40 agonist ivuxolimab. The receptors come from an adult with an advanced solid tumor such as melanoma, head and neck, liver or kidney cancer.

The chain couples TRBV19 to TRBJ2-3, with 10 bases aligning to TRBD2. After removal of 5 bases from V and 4 bases from J, the junction contained 15 bases not matched to a gene. The CDR3 is 18 amino acids. Germline V gene lookup returns CDR1 LNHDA and CDR2 SQIVND (reference sequence). For the CDR3, the DNA is TGTGCCAGTAGTTCGAGGACTAGCGGACCCATTGGGGCAGATACGCAGTATTTT. The encoded protein is CASSSRTSGPIGADTQYF.

This chain joins TRBV7-9 and TRBJ2-2; TRBD1 is a possible D gene (7 bases). The CDR3 totals 15 residues. Germline V gives CDR1 SEHNR, CDR2 FQNEAQ (reference sequence). V lost 6 bases and J 4 bases, leaving 15 bases between the germline ends. This CDR3 is CASRVTGRSTGELFF. CDR3 nucleotides: TGTGCCAGCAGAGTGACAGGGAGGAGCACCGGGGAGCTGTTTTTT.

The chain links TRBV6-1 to TRBJ1-2, with 7 bases aligning to TRBD1. V lost 5 bases and J lost 4; bases outside the gene matches: 4. The CDR3 extends over 13 amino acids. The germline CDR1 and CDR2 sequences are MNHNS and SASEGT. CDR3 coding DNA: TGTGCCAGCAGTCCAGGGGGGACCTATGGCTACACCTTC. Protein: CASSPGGTYGYTF.

V usage is TRBV7-9 and J usage is TRBJ2-3; tentatively, D is TRBD2 (6 bases). Germline CDR1 is SEHNR and CDR2 is FQNEAQ (reference sequence). The CDR3 is 12 amino acids. V shed 5 bases and J shed 8 bases, with 11 bases lying between them. CDR3 coding DNA: TGTGCCAGCAGCACGACTAGTGGTACGCAGTATTTT. Its translation is CASSTTSGTQYF.

The chain joins TRBV29-1 to TRBJ2-7, with TRBD1 as a possible D gene (5 bases). V lost 7 bases, J lost 3 bases, and 13 bases lay in between. Germline V gene lookup returns CDR1 SQVTM and CDR2 ANQGSEA. The CDR3 loop spans 12 amino acids. The CDR3 loop is CSASADSYEQYF. The CDR3 nucleotides read TGCAGCGCCTCGGCAGACAGCTACGAGCAGTACTTC.

This rearrangement joins TRBV6-6 to TRBJ1-5; possible D gene TRBD1, 5 bases. Germline values: CDR1 MNHNY, CDR2 SVGAGI (reference sequence). The CDR3 sequence is 14 residues long. V was trimmed by 5 bases and J by 2 bases, leaving 10 bases between them. CDR3 sequence reads: CASSPRVGNQPQHF. The CDR3 DNA sequence: TGTGCCAGCAGTCCCAGGGTAGGCAATCAGCCCCAGCATTTT.

The chain employs TRBV6-1 and TRBJ2-7; D is possibly TRBD2 (5 bases). Germline-derived CDR1 and CDR2 are MNHNS and SASEGT. With 1 base removed from V and 5 bases from J, the gap between germline ends came to 15 bases. This CDR3 comprises 15 residues. The CDR3 region is CASSEVRGRLHEQYF. The CDR3 bases are TGTGCCAGCAGTGAAGTTCGTGGGAGACTCCACGAGCAGTACTTC.

The CDR3 nucleotides read TGTGCCAGCAGTGAGAAGTGGGGCCGACTCGGTTCACCCCTCCACTTT. Its protein product is CASSEKWGRLGSPLHF. The V call is TRBV2, the J call TRBJ1-6, with TRBD1 as a possible D gene (5 bases). The length of the CDR3 is 16 residues. Germline lookup yields CDR1 SNHLY and CDR2 FYNNEI. V dropped 3 bases and J dropped 9 bases, with 18 bases sitting between them.

The V gene is TRBV27, the J gene TRBJ2-5, with 13 bases aligning to TRBD2. This CDR3 is built from 15 residues. The germline CDR1 and CDR2 sequences are MNHEY and SMNVEV (reference sequence). V lost 7 bases and J lost 4; bases outside the gene matches: 6. The CDR3 nucleotides are TGTGCCAGCAAGTTCCGACTAGCGGGGGGAGAGACCCAGTACTTC. This translates into CASKFRLAGGETQYF.

This chain links TRBV18 with TRBJ2-1; TRBD2 agrees at 7 bases. Germline CDR1 reads KGHSH; CDR2 reads LQKENI. The J segment lost 2 bases and the V segment lost 4 bases, leaving 5 bases of the junction unmatched. This CDR3 region has 15 residues. In DNA form, the CDR3 reads TGTGCCAGCTCACGAGCTAGCGGTGCCTACAATGAGCAGTTCTTC. Translated, it gives CASSRASGAYNEQFF. Full variable domain (rest looked up from reference TRBV18 and TRBJ2-1): NAGVMQNPRHLVRRRGQEARLRCSPMKGHSHVYWYRQLPEEGLKFMVYLQKENIIDESGMPKERFSAEFPKEGPSILRIQQVVRGDSAAYFCASSRASGAYNEQFFGPGTRLTVL.